This T cell receptor (beta chain) was recovered during a study of cytomegalovirus exposure and HLA in healthy donors. The CDR3 extends over 15 amino acids. Between the trimmed V and J ends, which lost 3 bases and 4 bases, there was a span of 15 bases. Germline lookup yields CDR1 LNHDA and CDR2 SQIVND (reference sequence). The PCR contained 60 Vbeta and 13 Jbeta primers. Assay: immunoSEQ multiplex PCR; the TCRdb copy retains only in-frame clones and omits some. The profile covers some 150,000 clones, with roughly 85% appearing a single time and 0.55% to 0.8% taken by the ten largest. Sequencing used PBMCs. The sequence was collected from a male donor in good health and CMV-seronegative. The V gene is TRBV19, the J gene TRBJ1-2; D is perhaps TRBD1 (6 bases). CDR3 residues: CASSIGQKTSYGYTF. DNA of the CDR3: TGTGCCAGTAGTATTGGACAGAAAACGAGCTATGGCTACACCTTC.